A selection of T cell receptor beta chains follows, all from one sample in a study of blood T cell repertoires in COVID-19. Clones were sequenced by immunoSEQ multiplex PCR, and TCRdb holds only the in-frame ones, with some missing. This sample has 200,000 to 300,000 clones; about 83% occur once, and the top ten carry roughly 4%. The sequenced sample consisted of peripheral blood. The receptors originated from a man aged 50-59 years with acute or convalescent COVID-19. Both conserved end residues are part of each CDR3. The D gene is left open where the match is weak. Size tells how often a clone was seen (once, few, many) or the class of an expanded clone, and some rows leave it out.

d_call | j_call | clone_size | v_call | cdr3_nt | cdr3_aa
TRBD2 | TRBJ2-3 | few | TRBV24-1 | TGTGCCACGGGACTAGCGGGAGTTAGTTCAGATACGCAGTATTTT | CATGLAGVSSDTQYF
TRBD2 | TRBJ2-7 | few | TRBV19 | TGTGCCAGTAGTACCTTAGCGGGAGGGCCAGACGAGCAGTACTTC | CASSTLAGGPDEQYF
- | TRBJ2-6 | once | TRBV2 | TGTGCCAGCAACTCCGCTGGGGCCAACGTCCTGACTTTC | CASNSAGANVLTF
TRBD1 | TRBJ1-1 | - | TRBV3-1/TRBV3-2 | TGTGCCAGCAGCCTCCGGGACAGTCTCACTGAAGCTTTCTTT | CASSLRDSLTEAFF
TRBD1 | TRBJ1-6 | - | TRBV19 | TGTGCCAGTAAAGAGTGGGCAGGGGGGTGGTCACCCCTCCACTTT | CASKEWAGGWSPLHF
- | TRBJ1-6 | - | TRBV18 | TGTGCCAGCTCACCGGGAGAGGAAGGTTCACCCCTCCACTTT | CASSPGEEGSPLHF
TRBD1 | TRBJ1-4 | - | TRBV10-3 | TGTGCCATCAGTGAGGTTGACAGGGATAATGAAAAACTGTTTTTT | CAISEVDRDNEKLFF
TRBD2 | TRBJ2-7 | - | TRBV6-2/TRBV6-3 | TGTGCCAGCAGTTACGGTAGCGGGGGGCCCCCCTACGAGCAGTACTTC | CASSYGSGGPPYEQYF
- | TRBJ1-1 | - | TRBV10-2 | TGCGCCAGCAGACAGAATATGAACACTGAAGCTTTCTTT | CASRQNMNTEAFF
TRBD2 | TRBJ2-2 | - | TRBV7-2 | TGTGCCAGCAGCTTGCGGACTAGCACGAACACCGGGGAGCTGTTTTTT | CASSLRTSTNTGELFF
- | TRBJ2-2 | - | TRBV5-1 | TGCGCCAGCAGCCTGGGACCCGGGGACACCGGGGAGCTGTTTTTT | CASSLGPGDTGELFF
- | TRBJ1-5 | - | TRBV5-8 | TGTGCCAGCAGCAACGGCTCCTTCTGGGGCGGTCAGCCCCAGCATTTT | CASSNGSFWGGQPQHF
TRBD1 | TRBJ1-5 | - | TRBV2 | TGTGCCAGCAGGCGAACCGGACAGGGAAGTCAGCCCCAGCATTTT | CASRRTGQGSQPQHF
- | TRBJ2-6 | few | TRBV19 | TGTGCCAGTAGTATCTTGGGGAGTGGGGCCAACGTCCTGACTTTC | CASSILGSGANVLTF
TRBD2 | TRBJ2-1 | - | TRBV3-1/TRBV3-2 | TGTGCCAGCAGCTTCGGGAGGGCTAGCTACAATGAGCAGTTCTTC | CASSFGRASYNEQFF
- | TRBJ1-5 | - | TRBV10-2 | TGCGCCAGCAGTGAGTCGGCGGCAAGCAATCAGCCCCAGCATTTT | CASSESAASNQPQHF
TRBD2 | TRBJ2-7 | - | TRBV6-1 | TGTGCCAGCAGTGGACTAGCGGGAGCTTTAGTCCCCGAGCAGTACTTC | CASSGLAGALVPEQYF
- | TRBJ2-3 | - | TRBV9 | TGTGCCAGCAGCGTAGCGGGACTGAGCACAGATACGCAGTATTTT | CASSVAGLSTDTQYF
TRBD1 | TRBJ2-3 | few | TRBV11-2 | TGTGCCAGCAGCGCCCACAGGGGGCGGTCCTTCACAGATACGCAGTATTTT | CASSAHRGRSFTDTQYF
TRBD1 | TRBJ2-5 | - | TRBV4-1 | TGCGCCAGCAGCCAAGATGGGGTGGACAGGGGAGAGACCCAGTACTTC | CASSQDGVDRGETQYF
- | TRBJ1-2 | - | TRBV12-3/TRBV12-4 | TGTGCCAGCAGTGGAAGGGGTCCCTATGGCTACACCTTC | CASSGRGPYGYTF
- | TRBJ1-5 | - | TRBV15 | TGTGCCACCAGTCGGACAGAAAATCAGCCCCAGCATTTT | CATSRTENQPQHF
- | TRBJ2-5 | - | TRBV14 | TGTGCCAGCAGCCAAGATCGGTCGTACCAAGAGACCCAGTACTTC | CASSQDRSYQETQYF
- | TRBJ1-2 | - | TRBV28 | TGTGCCAGCAGTTTCAGTACCTATGGCTACACCTTC | CASSFSTYGYTF
- | TRBJ2-1 | - | TRBV11-3 | TGTGCCAGCAGCTTACGGAGTCCGCCCCCGGCGCAGTTCTTC | CASSLRSPPPAQFF
TRBD2 | TRBJ2-1 | - | TRBV5-1 | TGCGCCAGCAGCTTGGGGGCAGGGAGGGCGGACAATGAGCAGTTCTTC | CASSLGAGRADNEQFF
- | TRBJ1-4 | - | TRBV9 | TGTGCCAGCAGCGTAGGCATACAGGGTACTAATGAAAAACTGTTTTTT | CASSVGIQGTNEKLFF
- | TRBJ1-5 | - | TRBV28 | TGTGCCACCCGAGGGGGTAGCAATCAGCCCCAGCATTTT | CATRGGSNQPQHF
TRBD1 | TRBJ1-1 | - | TRBV5-6 | TGTGCCAGCAGCGGATCCCGGGACAGGGTGAACACTGAAGCTTTCTTT | CASSGSRDRVNTEAFF
- | TRBJ2-1 | - | TRBV5-1 | TGCGCCAGCAGCCAGGACACCGAGCAGTTCTTC | CASSQDTEQFF
- | TRBJ1-1 | - | TRBV6-2/TRBV6-3 | TGTGCCAGCAGCCCCGGGGGGGGCCGTGAAGCTTTCTTT | CASSPGGGREAFF
- | TRBJ1-2 | - | TRBV19 | TGTGCCAGTAGTATAGGATCCGGGTCCTATGGCTACACCTTC | CASSIGSGSYGYTF
TRBD2 | TRBJ2-7 | - | TRBV2 | TGTGCCAGCAGGCTAGAGCGGGAGTCGGACGAGCAGTACTTC | CASRLERESDEQYF
TRBD2 | TRBJ2-7 | - | TRBV5-4 | TGTGCCAGCAGCACCTCTAGCGGGGGGCACTACGAGCAGTACTTC | CASSTSSGGHYEQYF
TRBD1 | TRBJ2-7 | - | TRBV7-9 | TGTGCCAGCGCAACAGGGGACGAGCAGTACTTC | CASATGDEQYF
TRBD2 | TRBJ2-2 | - | TRBV28 | TGTGCCAGCAGTTTATGGGGAGGGGTGGGCAACACCGGGGAGCTGTTTTTT | CASSLWGGVGNTGELFF
- | TRBJ1-1 | - | TRBV18 | TGTGCCAGCTCACCACTCCCACAGGGTCGGAACACTGAAGCTTTCTTT | CASSPLPQGRNTEAFF
- | TRBJ2-3 | - | TRBV5-4 | TGTGCCAGCAGCCCGTTTAGCCAAGATACGCAGTATTTT | CASSPFSQDTQYF
TRBD1 | TRBJ1-1 | once | TRBV6-1 | TGTGCCAGCAGTGAAGGACAGGGGGCGCGCACTGAAGCTTTCTTT | CASSEGQGARTEAFF
TRBD2 | TRBJ2-2 | - | TRBV4-2 | TGTGCCAGCAGCCAAGATACCCTAGCGGGAGTCACCGGGGAGCTGTTTTTT | CASSQDTLAGVTGELFF
TRBD1 | TRBJ1-6 | - | TRBV18 | TGTGCCAGCTCACTGGACAGGGCTAATTCACCCCTCCACTTT | CASSLDRANSPLHF